This T cell receptor beta chain comes out of a study of blood T cell repertoires in COVID-19. Study-wide background: There were acute and convalescent COVID-19 samples, and they came from the United States, Italy and Spain. PBMCs, B-cell-depleted T cells, or T cells provided the cDNA or gDNA that made up the material.

Study processing details: Reference gene primers were amplified, and this amplification served to estimate nucleated cell counts. This table comes from immunoSEQ multiplex PCR, and its TCRdb copy is limited to in-frame clones, with some not included. V and J calls and clone size are as listed in that table; D and trimming were resolved from the DNA. This sample has some 120,000 clones, with roughly 89% found just once. The ends were cut back, 3 bases at V and 0 bases at J, with 13 bases in the middle. Per the germline V gene, CDR1 is SGDLS and CDR2 is YYNGEE. The CDR3 has 15 residues. The source material was peripheral blood. The clonotype originates from a woman aged 45-59 years with acute or convalescent COVID-19. This chain uses TRBV9 with TRBJ2-7; D is perhaps TRBD2 (6 bases). The CDR3 sequence: CASSGGTANSYEQYF. Written as DNA, the CDR3 is TGTGCCAGCAGCGGGGGGACTGCCAACTCCTACGAGCAGTACTTC.